What follows is one T cell receptor beta chain and its context. Its specificity is unknown. Germline V gives CDR1 SGHRS, CDR2 YFSETQ. The ends were cut back, 0 bases at V and 5 bases at J, with 8 bases in the middle. CDR3 size: 13 residues. TCRdb's table, derived via immunoSEQ multiplex PCR, lists solely in-frame clones and lacks some. Of about 150,000 clones listed, around nine tenths were seen once; the top ten hold about 4.6%. This sample is drawn from a study of T cell responses to AZD1222 COVID-19 vaccine. As for the study in general: Second doses were pooled across both intervals (about 4 or about 12 weeks).

Points from the study as a whole: Seropositive AZD1222 recipients at baseline numbered only five or six. Reports say nearly half of spike-specific TCRs go after unmutated variant regions.

The specimen was peripheral blood, collected on day 0 of AZD1222 vaccination. This receptor was obtained from an adult in good health. The chain carries TRBV5-1 and TRBJ1-2, with no clear D. CDR3 in amino acids: CASSLEGGYGYTF. The CDR3 coding sequence is TGCGCCAGCAGCTTGGAGGGCGGATATGGCTACACCTTC.